Detailed here is one T cell receptor beta chain. This clonotype was detected ten times or more. Its antigen is still unknown. It has no much larger one-base neighbor in the sample; base qualities were not kept. What this sample's treatment or condition label stands for: allogeneic hematopoietic cell transplantation with graft depleted of TCRalphabeta T cells and CD19 B cells. The children who served as transplant recipients had been given grafts of TCRalphabeta/CD19-depleted allogeneic hematopoietic cells. Including the terminal cysteine and phenylalanine, the CDR3 comprises 17 residues. CDR3 DNA is the only sequence kept; it has 51 bases, read in frame from the first base. Trimming costs V 4 bases and J 1 base, and their ends lie 19 bases apart. The entry originates in a study of T-cell reconstitution after alpha-beta-depleted transplantation in children (dated by TCRdb to about 2016). About the investigation overall: Using TCR repertoire profiling, the study followed T-cell immune reconstitution in a quantitative way in children after TCRalphabeta/CD19-depleted allogeneic hematopoietic cell transplantation.

The library was prepared using PCR. The listed sequencing device is Illumina HiSeq 2500. TCR libraries were prepared with molecular barcoding, using unique molecular identifiers to normalize TCRbeta repertoire quantification. The public reads were run again by TCRdb, first through fastp at Q25 and then through MiXCR, and only productive beta chains were kept. Each entry merges the rows of one CDR3 protein and shows their most common DNA and genes. The sample data list around 300,000 distinct CDR3 sequences, and roughly 10% of these were observed just once. Roughly a quarter of the sample is held by the ten biggest clonotypes. The study at large found these results: The frequencies of hyperexpanded clones fell over the following months, and after one year, T-cell counts and TCRbeta diversity were mostly attributed to newly produced T cells. In some patients, the high TCRbeta diversity seen at day 60 was put down to recipient T cells and intrathymic progenitors that had survived conditioning. Apparently early alphabetaT-cell count recovery about two months after transplant reportedly relied on only several hundred rapidly expanded clones derived from non-depleted graft cells.

The chain is assembled from TRBV12-3 or TRBV12-4 and TRBJ2-5; the D element could tentatively be TRBD1 or TRBD2, as 6 bases agree for each. Specimen: peripheral blood, collected 180 days after TCRalphabeta/CD19-depleted stem cell transplant. This sequence was found in a male patient between 2 and 15 years old who had a stem cell transplant for chronic granulomatous disease, so the T cells may come from the graft donor. The CDR3 reads CASSWGARGAIQETQYF. The DNA reads as follows: TGTGCCAGCAGTTGGGGGGCTAGGGGAGCGATCCAAGAGACCCAGTACTTC.